This T cell receptor (beta chain) was identified during a study of early T cells in non-severe SARS-CoV-2 infection. TCRdb reprocessed the 5' RACE reads with MiXCR, giving one entry per CDR3 protein. The sample yields tens of thousands of distinct CDR3 sequences, approximately 6.1% seen once. This clonotype was seen many times. The CDR3 extends over 16 amino acids. Germline loops: CDR1 MNHEY, CDR2 SVGAGI. Deletions cut 2 bases from V and 2 bases from J, with 16 bases between. The genes are TRBV6-5 and TRBJ2-7; no clear D gene. The clonotype was recovered from an adult who was a healthcare worker with PCR-confirmed SARS-CoV-2 infection or an uninfected control (not recorded which). The material sequenced was whole blood. The CDR3 sequence is CASSYHRGHVAYEQYF. The CDR3 region has the DNA TGTGCCAGCAGTTACCACCGAGGCCACGTCGCCTACGAGCAGTACTTC.